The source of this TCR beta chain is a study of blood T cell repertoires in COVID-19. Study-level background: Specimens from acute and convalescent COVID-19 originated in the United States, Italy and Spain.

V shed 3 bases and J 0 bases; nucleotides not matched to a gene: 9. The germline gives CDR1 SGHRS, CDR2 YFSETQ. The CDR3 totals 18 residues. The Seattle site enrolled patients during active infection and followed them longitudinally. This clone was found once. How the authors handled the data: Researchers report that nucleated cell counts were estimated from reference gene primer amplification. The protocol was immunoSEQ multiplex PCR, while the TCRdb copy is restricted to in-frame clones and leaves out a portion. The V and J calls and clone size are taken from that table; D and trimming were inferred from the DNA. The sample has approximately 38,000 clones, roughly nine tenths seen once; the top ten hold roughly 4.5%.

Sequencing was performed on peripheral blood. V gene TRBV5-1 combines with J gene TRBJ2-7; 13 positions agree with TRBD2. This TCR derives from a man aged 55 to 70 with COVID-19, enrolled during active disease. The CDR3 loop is CASSYSGTSGKPSYEQYF. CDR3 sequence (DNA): TGCGCCAGCAGCTATTCCGGGACTAGCGGGAAGCCCTCCTACGAGCAGTACTTC.